The 24 T cell receptor beta chains in this list originate from one sample, sequenced in a study of T-cell reconstitution after alpha-beta-depleted transplantation in children. Preparation of the TCRbeta library used unique molecular identifiers. MiXCR, applied by TCRdb to the PCR reads, yields one record per CDR3 protein. This sample has some 550,000 distinct CDR3 sequences, with under 30% found just once. Sample: PBMCs, mostly from graft donor cells, taken 360 days after TCRalphabeta/CD19-depleted stem cell transplant. The receptors originated from a boy less than two years old who had a stem cell transplant for acute myeloid leukemia, so the T cells may come from the graft donor.

CDR3 loop: CSASGTDRGGPPIGYTF. The CDR3 DNA reads TGCAGTGCTAGTGGTACAGACAGGGGCGGACCCCCTATTGGCTACACCTTC. V usage is TRBV20-1 and J usage is TRBJ1-2; 8 nucleotides line up with TRBD1. The V gene end was trimmed by 3 bases and the J gene end by 7 bases; junction bases not matched to a gene: 19. The CDR3 loop spans 17 amino acids. The germline CDR1 and CDR2 sequences are DFQATT and SNEGSKA (reference sequence).

The chain carries TRBV6-2 or TRBV6-3 and TRBJ2-7, with D perhaps TRBD1 (6 bases). V was shortened by 8 bases and J by 0 bases, with 14 bases between the two germline ends. Germline lookup yields CDR1 MNHEY and CDR2 SVGEGT. This CDR3 comprises 14 residues. CDR3 sequence reads: CASGQTGISYEQYF. CDR3 coding DNA: TGTGCCAGCGGGCAAACAGGGATCTCCTACGAGCAGTACTTC.

This clonotype has ten or more counts. The CDR3 bases are TGCAGTGCTTTCGCCGGGACAGGGGAGGAGACCCAGTACTTC. Residues: CSAFAGTGEETQYF. V gene TRBV20-1 combines with J gene TRBJ2-5, with TRBD1 matching over 10 bases. V shed 5 bases, J shed 5 bases, and the junction held 8 bases outside the gene matches. CDR1 DFQATT and CDR2 SNEGSKA come from the germline V gene (reference sequence). CDR3 length: 14 amino acids.

This clonotype was counted only a few times. The genes are TRBV28 and TRBJ2-1, with D perhaps being TRBD1 or TRBD2 (5 bases each). The germline CDR1 and CDR2 sequences are MDHEN and SYDVKM. The ends were cut back, 5 bases at V and 9 bases at J, with 14 bases in the middle. This CDR3 contains 13 residues. CDR3 protein: CASSRGLRAEQFF. The CDR3 bases are TGTGCCAGCAGTCGGGGCCTTAGGGCTGAGCAGTTCTTC.

The table lists this clonotype with many counts. The chain employs TRBV5-5 and TRBJ2-5, with 11 positions matching TRBD2. V dropped 4 bases and J dropped 0; count of bases not matched to a gene: 5. Looked up from germline, CDR1 is SGHKS and CDR2 is YYEKEE (reference sequence). The length of the CDR3 is 16 residues. The CDR3 DNA follows: TGTGCCAGCAGCCCCCGACTAGCGGGGTACCAAGAGACCCAGTACTTC. This sequence encodes CASSPRLAGYQETQYF. Combining the CDR3 with reference TRBV5-5 and TRBJ2-5 gives the whole variable domain DAGVTQSPTHLIKTRGQQVTLRCSPISGHKSVSWYQQVLGQGPQFIFQYYEKEERGRGNFPDRFSARQFPNYSSELNVNALLLGDSALYLCASSPRLAGYQETQYFGPGTRLLVL.

This rearrangement joins TRBV4-3 to TRBJ2-2; D unresolved. Trimming pared 1 base from V and 2 bases from J, leaving 8 bases between. Germline lookup yields CDR1 LGHNA and CDR2 YSLEER. The CDR3 spans 15 residues. The CDR3 reads CASSQGGRNTGELFF. CDR3 bases: TGCGCCAGCAGCCAAGGGGGAAGAAACACCGGGGAGCTGTTTTTT.

This clonotype was detected many times. The chain couples TRBV6-1 to TRBJ2-1; 8 bases match TRBD2. Losses at the gene ends were 10 bases for V and 7 bases for J; bases not matched to a gene: 12. Germline V gene data show CDR1 as MNHNS and CDR2 as SASEGT. This CDR3 has 14 residues. CDR3 DNA sequence: TGTGCCATCAAGCGGGGGAAGTTGTTAAATGAGCAGTTCTTC. This encodes CAIKRGKLLNEQFF.

The sample holds many counts of this clonotype. The chain couples TRBV20-1 to TRBJ2-1, with TRBD2 matching 9 bases. CDR3 size: 17 residues. Unmatched junction bases numbered 16, after V lost 4 bases and J lost 6 bases. CDR1 is DFQATT and CDR2 is SNEGSKA in the germline V gene (reference sequence). The CDR3 coding sequence is TGCAGTGCTAATTCGCTCGTCATCGGCGGGGGGGTCAATGAGCAGTTCTTC. It translates to CSANSLVIGGGVNEQFF.

The chain employs TRBV20-1 and TRBJ1-1; D is unresolved. The germline V gene encodes CDR1 DFQATT and CDR2 SNEGSKA (reference sequence). V lost 5 bases, J lost 3 bases, and 16 bases lay in between. CDR3 length: 14 residues. The DNA for the CDR3 is TGCAGTGCTCCAAACAGAGCGAGGGACACTGAAGCTTTCTTT. It encodes CSAPNRARDTEAFF.

The chain has TRBV10-3 and TRBJ2-1; TRBD2 aligns across 14 bases. This CDR3 comprises 16 residues. Trimming cost V 6 bases and J 7 bases; bases outside gene matches: 8. Germline-derived CDR1 and CDR2 are ENHRY and SYGVKD. This chain's CDR3 is CAISPTSGGGMNEQFF. Here the CDR3 DNA reads TGTGCCATCAGCCCGACTAGCGGGGGGGGTATGAATGAGCAGTTCTTC.

The gene calls are TRBV5-5 and TRBJ2-7; 9 nucleotides match TRBD1. Germline loops: CDR1 SGHKS, CDR2 YYEKEE (reference sequence). V dropped 0 bases and J dropped 0; count of bases not matched to a gene: 4. This CDR3 has 16 amino acids. The CDR3 is CASSLAGTGSSYEQYV. The CDR3 DNA is TGTGCCAGCAGCTTGGCCGGGACAGGGAGCTCCTACGAGCAGTACGTC.

Worth noting for this clonotype: A read error is possible here, since a much larger clone lies one base away. The V call is TRBV7-9, the J call TRBJ2-3, with D maybe TRBD1 (6 bases). Germline lookup yields CDR1 SEHNR and CDR2 FQNEAQ (reference sequence). The V and J ends lost 5 bases and 0 bases respectively, with 9 bases between them. CDR3 length equals 14 residues. Here the CDR3 DNA reads TGTGCCAGCAGCAGGACAGATAGCACAGATACGCAGTATTTT. This gives the protein CASSRTDSTDTQYF.

At least ten counts were recorded for this clonotype. The genes are TRBV29-1 and TRBJ1-2; maybe TRBD1 (6 bases). In germline, CDR1 is SQVTM, CDR2 ANQGSEA. The V gene lost 7 bases and the J gene lost 6 bases, with 12 bases spanning the gap. The CDR3 runs 11 residues. Written as DNA, the CDR3 is TGCAGCGGGGTCAAGGGGGATGGCTACACCTTC. This encodes CSGVKGDGYTF.

Note on this clonotype: Compared with germline, one end of the junction differs, possibly owing to a read error. V gene TRBV10-3 combines with J gene TRBJ2-1; maybe TRBD1 (6 bases). The CDR3 sequence is 15 residues long. CDR1 is ENHRY and CDR2 is SYGVKD in the germline V gene. CDR3 region: CAISESNRAVNGQFF. The CDR3 nucleotides read TGTGCCATCAGTGAGTCCAACAGGGCGGTCAATGGGCAGTTCTTC.

V gene TRBV12-3 or TRBV12-4 combines with J gene TRBJ2-5; D uncertain. CDR3 length equals 13 residues. Trimming shortened V by 3 bases and J by 7 bases, and 12 bases separated the two germline ends. CDR3 residues: CASSLDLPGTQYF. Written as DNA, the CDR3 is TGTGCCAGCAGTTTGGACCTGCCGGGGACCCAGTACTTC.

The table lists this clonotype with many counts. The chain's CDR3 is CASSTGLAYYNEQFF. DNA for the CDR3: TGTGCCAGCAGCACAGGACTGGCATACTACAATGAGCAGTTCTTC. The chain combines TRBV28 with TRBJ2-1; either TRBD1 or TRBD2 may supply D (5 bases each). Per germline, CDR1 MDHEN and CDR2 SYDVKM. V was trimmed by 6 bases and J by 3 bases, leaving 15 bases between them. This CDR3 spans 15 amino acids.

This chain links TRBV6-2 or TRBV6-3 with TRBJ2-1, with 11 bases identical to TRBD2. CDR1 is MNHEY and CDR2 is SVGEGT in the germline V gene. V gave up 5 bases and J gave up 3 bases; unmatched junction bases: 0. The CDR3 loop spans 14 amino acids. The CDR3 loop reads CASSTSGGYNEQFF. The CDR3 region has the DNA TGTGCCAGCAGTACTAGCGGGGGCTACAATGAGCAGTTCTTC.

Ten or more counts support this clonotype. This sequence joins TRBV5-1 and TRBJ2-1; D unclear. V lost 5 bases and J 10 bases, leaving 10 bases between the germline ends. The CDR3 is made up of 11 amino acids. CDR1 is SGHRS and CDR2 is YFSETQ in the germline V gene. The CDR3 sequence is CASSVDHEQFF. The CDR3 nucleotides read TGCGCCAGCAGTGTAGACCACGAGCAGTTCTTC.

The rearrangement joins TRBV15 to TRBJ1-4; no clear D gene. The V end lost 0 bases, the J end lost 6 bases, and 11 bases lay between the germline ends. Germline loops: CDR1 LNHNV, CDR2 YYDKDF (reference sequence). This CDR3 is built from 15 residues. The CDR3 is CATSRDWGFDEKLFF. The CDR3 DNA follows: TGTGCCACCAGCAGAGATTGGGGATTTGATGAAAAACTGTTTTTT. Full variable domain (rest looked up from reference TRBV15 and TRBJ1-4): DAMVIQNPRYQVTQFGKPVTLSCSQTLNHNVMYWYQQKSSQAPKLLFHYYDKDFNNEADTPDNFQSRRPNTSFCFLDIRSPGLGDTAMYLCATSRDWGFDEKLFFGSGTQLSVL.

The CDR3 region has the DNA TGTGCCAGCAGTTACTCCAGGGTTGATGATGAAAAACTGTTTTTT. It encodes CASSYSRVDDEKLFF. This chain joins TRBV6-5 and TRBJ1-4, with a tentative D call TRBD1 (5 bases). The CDR3 has 15 amino acids. Germline assignment: CDR1 MNHEY and CDR2 SVGAGI. V was trimmed by 0 bases and J by 6 bases, leaving 11 bases between them.

This clonotype has more than one count but fewer than ten. The chain combines TRBV12-3 or TRBV12-4 with TRBJ2-5; D is perhaps TRBD2 (6 bases). With 2 bases removed from V and 5 bases from J, the gap between germline ends came to 12 bases. The length of the CDR3 is 14 residues. As DNA, the CDR3 is TGTGCCAGCAGTTTAATGGGGGGTGGCGAGACCCAGTACTTC. It translates to CASSLMGGGETQYF.

This clonotype was counted at least ten times. The chain joins TRBV29-1 to TRBJ2-7; 10 positions agree with TRBD1. Unmatched junction bases numbered 9, after V lost 7 bases and J lost 6 bases. In germline, CDR1 is SQVTM, CDR2 ANQGSEA. The CDR3 extends over 13 amino acids. As DNA, the CDR3 is TGCAGCGCTAGGGACAGGGGAGACTCCGAGCAGTACTTC. This sequence encodes CSARDRGDSEQYF.

This clonotype has more than one count but fewer than ten. V is TRBV20-1 and J is TRBJ2-1, with 10 bases matching TRBD2. Germline CDR1 DFQATT, CDR2 SNEGSKA (reference sequence). CDR3 length: 13 amino acids. V gave up 7 bases and J gave up 4 bases; unmatched junction bases: 4. In DNA, the CDR3 is TGCAGTGAAGCGGGGGGGCCTTACAATGAGCAGTTCTTC. Translating gives CSEAGGPYNEQFF.

The gene calls are TRBV28 and TRBJ1-2, with a possible D match to TRBD1 (6 bases). The ends were cut back, 6 bases at V and 4 bases at J, with 12 bases in the middle. The CDR3 length is 13 residues. Germline V gives CDR1 MDHEN, CDR2 SYDVKM. In DNA form, the CDR3 reads TGTGCCAGCAGACAGGGTTGGTCCTATGGCTACACCTTC. It encodes CASRQGWSYGYTF.